This TCR beta chain came from a study of early T cells in non-severe SARS-CoV-2 infection. Background on the study: The authors sequenced bulk RNA from unsorted whole blood, leaving chains unpaired.

V shed 4 bases and J shed 0 bases, with 7 bases lying between them. The CDR3 loop spans 14 amino acids. Germline V gene lookup returns CDR1 MNHNY and CDR2 SVGAGI (reference sequence). TCRdb itself ran the 5' RACE reads through MiXCR, one entry per CDR3 protein. This sample has tens of thousands of distinct CDR3 sequences, with 18% found just once. The sequence derives from an adult who was a healthcare worker with PCR-confirmed SARS-CoV-2 infection or an uninfected control (not recorded which). The chain is built from TRBV6-6 and TRBJ2-4; D is ambiguous. The sample was whole blood, taken at baseline. The CDR3 reads CASSSGLAKNIQYF. CDR3 nucleotides: TGTGCCAGCAGTTCGGGTCTAGCCAAAAACATTCAGTACTTC.